These T cell receptor beta chains were read from a single sample in a study of CD8 T cells in Susac syndrome. Using its own MiXCR run on the immunoSEQ multiplex PCR reads, TCRdb lists one record per CDR3 protein. Of 80,000 or so distinct CDR3 sequences listed, about 92% are singletons. Source material: CD4+ T cells from PBMCs. These receptors were taken from a human donor with Susac syndrome. CDR3s include the opening cysteine and the closing phenylalanine or tryptophan.

v_gene	j_gene	CDR3aa
TRBV5-4	TRBJ2-5	CASSSSGGKETQYF
TRBV20-1	TRBJ1-5	CSARDPQGSGQPQHF
TRBV29-1	TRBJ2-7	CSVRLSGAIYEQYF
TRBV20-1	TRBJ1-2	CSARPLVGVNYGYTF
TRBV28	TRBJ2-7	CASRSGGNLNEQYF
TRBV20-1	TRBJ2-7	CSAERAAGIEQYF
TRBV19	TRBJ1-2	CPNYGYTF
TRBV19	TRBJ2-4	CASSVGRENIQYF
TRBV6-2/TRBV6-3	TRBJ2-3	CAGSEGGGSTDTQYF
TRBV19	TRBJ2-7	CASRQGAAYEQYF
TRBV2	TRBJ2-7	CASRPSDRGYEQYF
TRBV19	TRBJ1-1	CASNVQQNTEAFF
TRBV14	TRBJ1-3	CASSQITGKLGQGTSGNTIYF
TRBV3-1	TRBJ1-6	CASSQQKGSYNSPLHF
TRBV7-2	TRBJ1-3	CASSLQPVGGQGANTIYF
TRBV4-2	TRBJ2-1	CASSQPGAGGRNEQFF
TRBV6-5	TRBJ1-1	CASSYFTENTEAFF
TRBV7-7	TRBJ2-5	CASSLGGVEETQYF
TRBV20-1	TRBJ2-1	CSATTSGIGEQFF
TRBV24-1	TRBJ2-3	CATSDSGTVSTDTQYF
TRBV27	TRBJ1-1	CASSYRGRGTEAFF
TRBV7-3	TRBJ2-2	CASSLQDAGGELFF
TRBV28	TRBJ2-1	CASSPGDKAGEQFF
TRBV20-1	TRBJ2-3	CSAELAAEPTDTQYF